This T cell receptor beta chain comes out of a study of identical twins. Per the germline V gene, CDR1 is SGHRS and CDR2 is YFSETQ. CDR3 size: 15 residues. V dropped 0 bases and J dropped 4 bases, with 13 bases sitting between them. A single record per CDR3 protein comes from TCRdb applying MiXCR to the 5' RACE reads. The sample shows fewer than 900,000 distinct CDR3 sequences, about 18% of them seen only once. The data were also submitted as part of a second study, on T cells expressing NK-cell markers.

What was sequenced was PBMCs. The sequence was collected from a woman aged 18-35 years in good health. The chain employs TRBV5-1 and TRBJ1-2; the D gene is possibly TRBD1 (5 bases). CDR3 nucleotide sequence: TGCGCCAGCAGCTTGGGTCTCGGGGCCGGCTATGGCTACACCTTC. Amino acid sequence: CASSLGLGAGYGYTF.